This T cell receptor (beta chain) comes out of a study of blood T cells in healthy people across ages. Each sample provided at least 6 micrograms of extracted total RNA. Overall study findings and caveats: Per million T cells, the diversity of TCR beta decreased roughly linearly as age advanced.

A second about 7 to 11 cycle PCR used barcoded and J-beta primers. TCRdb fed the 5' RACE reads into MiXCR, producing one record per CDR3 protein. The table lists about 670,000 distinct CDR3 sequences, roughly half of them singletons. CDR3 length equals 21 residues. Regarding this clonotype: No antigen is known for it.

The sample was blood. V is TRBV21-1 and J is TRBJ2-3; no DNA check was done on the table's D call, TRBD2. TRBV21-1 is a pseudogene segment. The source of this sequence is an elderly woman in good health. The CDR3 reads CASSSKPDRLYLREGADTQYF. CDR3 DNA: TGTGCCAGCAGCTCAAAACCTGACAGGCTCTATCTTAGGGAGGGGGCAGATACGCAGTATTTT.